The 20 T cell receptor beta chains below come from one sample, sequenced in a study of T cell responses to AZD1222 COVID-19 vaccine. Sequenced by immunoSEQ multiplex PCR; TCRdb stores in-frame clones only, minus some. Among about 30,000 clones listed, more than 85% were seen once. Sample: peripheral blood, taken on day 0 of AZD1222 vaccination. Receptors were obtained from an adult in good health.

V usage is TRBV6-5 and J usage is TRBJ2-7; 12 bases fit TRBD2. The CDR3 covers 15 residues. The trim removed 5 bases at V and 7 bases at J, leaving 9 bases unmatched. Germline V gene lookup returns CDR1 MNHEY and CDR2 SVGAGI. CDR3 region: CASSRLASGGDEQYF. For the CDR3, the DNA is TGTGCCAGCAGTCGCCTCGCTAGCGGGGGGGATGAGCAGTACTTC.

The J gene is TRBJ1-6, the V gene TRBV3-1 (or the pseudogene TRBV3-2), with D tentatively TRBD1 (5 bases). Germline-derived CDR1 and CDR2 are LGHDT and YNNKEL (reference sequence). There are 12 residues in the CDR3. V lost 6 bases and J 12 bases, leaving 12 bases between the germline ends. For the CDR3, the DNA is TGTGCCAGCAGGATCTGGGACCGACCCCTCCACTTT. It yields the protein CASRIWDRPLHF.

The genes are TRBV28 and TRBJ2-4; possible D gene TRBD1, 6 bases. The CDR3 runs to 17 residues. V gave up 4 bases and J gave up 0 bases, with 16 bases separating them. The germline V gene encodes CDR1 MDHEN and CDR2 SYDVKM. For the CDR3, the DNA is TGTGCCAGCAGTTCCCCACTCGGGACACTAGCCAAAAACATTCAGTACTTC. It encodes CASSSPLGTLAKNIQYF.

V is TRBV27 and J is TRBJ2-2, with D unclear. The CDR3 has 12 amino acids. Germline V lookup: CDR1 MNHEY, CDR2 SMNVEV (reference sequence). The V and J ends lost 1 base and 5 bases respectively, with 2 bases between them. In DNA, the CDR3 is TGTGCCAGCAGTTTATATACCGGGGAGCTGTTTTTT. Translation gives CASSLYTGELFF.

As DNA, the CDR3 is TGCGCCAGCAGTGATGGGAGCTCCTACGAGCAGTACTTC. Residues: CASSDGSSYEQYF. The chain combines TRBV10-1 with TRBJ2-7; the D gene is possibly TRBD2 (5 bases). V lost 3 bases to trimming and J lost 0 bases, with 6 bases between them. CDR1 and CDR2 (germline): WNHNN, SYGVQD (reference sequence). The CDR3 is 13 amino acids.

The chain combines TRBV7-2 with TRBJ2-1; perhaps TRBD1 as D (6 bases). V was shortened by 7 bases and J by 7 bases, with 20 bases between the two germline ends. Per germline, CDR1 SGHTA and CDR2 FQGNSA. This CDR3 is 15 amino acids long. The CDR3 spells CASTPPGTRANEQFF. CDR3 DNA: TGTGCCAGCACCCCCCCAGGGACAAGAGCGAATGAGCAGTTCTTC.

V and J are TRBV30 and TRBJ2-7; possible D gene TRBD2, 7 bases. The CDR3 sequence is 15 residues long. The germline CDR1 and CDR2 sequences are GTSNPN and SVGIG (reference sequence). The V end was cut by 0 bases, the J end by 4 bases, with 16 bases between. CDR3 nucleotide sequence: TGTGCCTGGAGTGTAAACAGGGAGGGTGGGTACGAGCAGTACTTC. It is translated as CAWSVNREGGYEQYF.

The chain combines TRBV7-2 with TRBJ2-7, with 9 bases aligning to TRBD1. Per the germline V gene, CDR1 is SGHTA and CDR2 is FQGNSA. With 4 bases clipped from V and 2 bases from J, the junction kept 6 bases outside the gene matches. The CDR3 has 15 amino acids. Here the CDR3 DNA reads TGTGCCAGCAGCTCCCCGGACAGGGGCACCTACGAGCAGTACTTC. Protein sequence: CASSSPDRGTYEQYF.

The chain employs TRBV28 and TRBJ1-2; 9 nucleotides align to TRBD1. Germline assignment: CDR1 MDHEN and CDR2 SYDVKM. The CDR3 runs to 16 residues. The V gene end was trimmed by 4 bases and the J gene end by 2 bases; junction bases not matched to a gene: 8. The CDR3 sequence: CASSSQPGQGNYGYTF. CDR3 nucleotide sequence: TGTGCCAGCAGTTCACAACCGGGACAGGGAAACTATGGCTACACCTTC.

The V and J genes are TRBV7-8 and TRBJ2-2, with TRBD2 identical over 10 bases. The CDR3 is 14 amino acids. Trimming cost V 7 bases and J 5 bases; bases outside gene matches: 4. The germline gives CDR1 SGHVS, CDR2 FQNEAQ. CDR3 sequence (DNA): TGTGCCAGCACTAGCGGGAGTGGAACCGGGGAGCTGTTTTTT. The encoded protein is CASTSGSGTGELFF.

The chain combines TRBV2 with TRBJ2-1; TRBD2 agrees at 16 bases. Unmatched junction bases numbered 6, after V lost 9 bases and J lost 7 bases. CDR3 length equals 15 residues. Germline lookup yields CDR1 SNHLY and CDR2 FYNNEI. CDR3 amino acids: CASPGTSGGANEQFF. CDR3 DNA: TGTGCCAGTCCCGGGACTAGCGGGGGGGCGAATGAGCAGTTCTTC.

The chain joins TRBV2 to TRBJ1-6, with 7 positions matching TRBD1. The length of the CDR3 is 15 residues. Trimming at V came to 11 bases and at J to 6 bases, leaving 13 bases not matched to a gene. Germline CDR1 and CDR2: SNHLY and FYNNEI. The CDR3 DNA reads TGTGCCGGACGGACAGGACCCTCTCCTAATTCACCCCTCCACTTT. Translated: CAGRTGPSPNSPLHF.

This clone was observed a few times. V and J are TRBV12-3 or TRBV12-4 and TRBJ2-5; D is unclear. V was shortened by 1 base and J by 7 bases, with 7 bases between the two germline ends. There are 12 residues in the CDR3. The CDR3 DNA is TGTGCCAGCAGTTTAGAGGCTGGGACCCAGTACTTC. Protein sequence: CASSLEAGTQYF.

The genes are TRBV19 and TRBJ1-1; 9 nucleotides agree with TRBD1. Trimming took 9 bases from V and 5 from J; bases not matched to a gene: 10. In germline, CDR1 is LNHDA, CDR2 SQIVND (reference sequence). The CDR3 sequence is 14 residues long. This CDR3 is CASSGTGWETEAFF. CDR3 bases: TGTGCCAGCTCCGGGACAGGGTGGGAAACTGAAGCTTTCTTT.

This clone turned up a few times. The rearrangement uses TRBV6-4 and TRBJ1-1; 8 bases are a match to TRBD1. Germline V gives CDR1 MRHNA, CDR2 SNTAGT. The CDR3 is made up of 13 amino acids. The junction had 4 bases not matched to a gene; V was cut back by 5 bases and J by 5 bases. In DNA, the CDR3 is TGTGCCAGCAGTTTAGACAGGGGTACTGAAGCTTTCTTT. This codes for CASSLDRGTEAFF.

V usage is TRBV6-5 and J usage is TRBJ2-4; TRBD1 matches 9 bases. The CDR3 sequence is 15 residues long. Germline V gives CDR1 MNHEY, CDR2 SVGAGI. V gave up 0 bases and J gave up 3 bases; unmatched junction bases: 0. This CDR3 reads CASSYSTGGKNIQYF. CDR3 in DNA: TGTGCCAGCAGTTACTCGACAGGGGGCAAAAACATTCAGTACTTC.

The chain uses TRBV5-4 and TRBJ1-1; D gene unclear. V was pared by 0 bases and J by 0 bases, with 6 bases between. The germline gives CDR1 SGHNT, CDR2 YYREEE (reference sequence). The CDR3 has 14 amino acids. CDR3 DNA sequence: TGTGCCAGCAGCTTGGACAGTTTGAACACTGAAGCTTTCTTT. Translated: CASSLDSLNTEAFF.

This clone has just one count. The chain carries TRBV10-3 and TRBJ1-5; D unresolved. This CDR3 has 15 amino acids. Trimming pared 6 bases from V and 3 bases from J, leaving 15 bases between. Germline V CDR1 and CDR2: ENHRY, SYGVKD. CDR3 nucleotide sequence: TGTGCCATCAGGGAGGACGGTGTTCCCAATCAGCCCCAGCATTTT. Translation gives CAIREDGVPNQPQHF.

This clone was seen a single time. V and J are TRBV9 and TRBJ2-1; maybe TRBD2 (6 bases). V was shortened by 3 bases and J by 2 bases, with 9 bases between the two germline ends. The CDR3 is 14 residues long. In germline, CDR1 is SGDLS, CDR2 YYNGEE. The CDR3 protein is CASSAGLTYNEQFF. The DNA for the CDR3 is TGTGCCAGCAGCGCAGGACTAACCTACAATGAGCAGTTCTTC.

The DNA for the CDR3 is TGTGCCAGCAGTTTCGGGACTAGCTGGGAGACCCAGTACTTC. Translating gives CASSFGTSWETQYF. The chain carries TRBV27 and TRBJ2-5; 9 bases agree with TRBD2. The CDR3 has 14 amino acids. Per the germline V gene, CDR1 is MNHEY and CDR2 is SMNVEV (reference sequence). V trimming: 3 bases; J trimming: 5 bases; junction bases outside the gene matches: 4.